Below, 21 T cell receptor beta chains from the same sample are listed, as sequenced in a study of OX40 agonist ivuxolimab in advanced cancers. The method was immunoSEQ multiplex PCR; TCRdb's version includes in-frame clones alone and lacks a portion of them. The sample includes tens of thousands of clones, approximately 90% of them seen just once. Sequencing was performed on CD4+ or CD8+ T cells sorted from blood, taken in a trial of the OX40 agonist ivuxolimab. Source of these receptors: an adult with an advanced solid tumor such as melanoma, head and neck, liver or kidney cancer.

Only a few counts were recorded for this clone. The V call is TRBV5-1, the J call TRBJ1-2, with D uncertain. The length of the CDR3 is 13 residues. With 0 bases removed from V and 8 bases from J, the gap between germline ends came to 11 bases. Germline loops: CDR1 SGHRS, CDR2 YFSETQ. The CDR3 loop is CASSLGSGSGYTF. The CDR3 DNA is TGCGCCAGCAGCTTGGGATCAGGCTCGGGCTACACCTTC.

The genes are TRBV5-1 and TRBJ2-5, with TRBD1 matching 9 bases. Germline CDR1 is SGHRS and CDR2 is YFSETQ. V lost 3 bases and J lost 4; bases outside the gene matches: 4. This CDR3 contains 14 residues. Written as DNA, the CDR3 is TGCGCCAGCAGCTCCGGGACAGGGAGAGAGACCCAGTACTTC. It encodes CASSSGTGRETQYF.

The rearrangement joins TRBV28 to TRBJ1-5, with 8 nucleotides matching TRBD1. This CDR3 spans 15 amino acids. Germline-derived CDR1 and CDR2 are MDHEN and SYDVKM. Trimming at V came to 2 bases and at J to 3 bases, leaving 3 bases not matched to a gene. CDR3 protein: CASSLDRGNNQPQHF. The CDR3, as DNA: TGTGCCAGCAGTTTAGACAGGGGCAACAATCAGCCCCAGCATTTT.

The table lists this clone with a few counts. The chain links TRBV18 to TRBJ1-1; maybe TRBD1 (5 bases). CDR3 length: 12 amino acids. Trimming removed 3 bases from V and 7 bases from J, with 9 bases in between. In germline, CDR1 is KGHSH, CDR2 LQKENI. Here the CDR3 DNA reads TGTGCCAGCTCACCGATCCAGGGTGAAGCTTTCTTT. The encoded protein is CASSPIQGEAFF.

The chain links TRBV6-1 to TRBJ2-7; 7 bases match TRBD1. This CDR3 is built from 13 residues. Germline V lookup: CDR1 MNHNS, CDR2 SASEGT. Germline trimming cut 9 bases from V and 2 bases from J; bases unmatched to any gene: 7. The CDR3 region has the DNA TGTGCCAGTAACCGGCAGGGGGCCTACGAGCAGTACTTC. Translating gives CASNRQGAYEQYF.

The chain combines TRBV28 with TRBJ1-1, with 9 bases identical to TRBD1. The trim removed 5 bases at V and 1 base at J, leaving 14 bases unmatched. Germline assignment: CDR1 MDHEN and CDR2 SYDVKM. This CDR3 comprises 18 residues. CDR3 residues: CASSAGGYRGPRNTEAFF. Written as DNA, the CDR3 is TGTGCCAGCAGTGCGGGAGGCTACAGGGGGCCTAGGAACACTGAAGCTTTCTTT.

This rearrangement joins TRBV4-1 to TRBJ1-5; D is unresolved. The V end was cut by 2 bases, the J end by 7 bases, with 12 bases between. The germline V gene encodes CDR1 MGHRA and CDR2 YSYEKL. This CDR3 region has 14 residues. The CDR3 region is CASSQNRVRQPQHF. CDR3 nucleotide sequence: TGCGCCAGCAGCCAAAACCGGGTGAGGCAGCCCCAGCATTTT.

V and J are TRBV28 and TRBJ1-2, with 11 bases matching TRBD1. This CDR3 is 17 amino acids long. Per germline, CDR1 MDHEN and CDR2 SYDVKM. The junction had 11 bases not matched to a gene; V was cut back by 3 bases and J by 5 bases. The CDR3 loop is CASSFPGGQGGSYGYTF. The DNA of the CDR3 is TGTGCCAGCAGTTTCCCGGGGGGACAGGGGGGCTCATATGGCTACACCTTC.

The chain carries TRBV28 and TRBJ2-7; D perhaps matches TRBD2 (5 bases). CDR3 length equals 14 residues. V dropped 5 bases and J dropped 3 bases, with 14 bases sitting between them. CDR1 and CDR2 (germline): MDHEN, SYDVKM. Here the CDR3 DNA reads TGTGCCAGCAGTCCCAGAGGGTATGGCTACGAGCAGTACTTC. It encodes CASSPRGYGYEQYF.

The CDR3 spells CASSWGQDQPQHF. DNA for the CDR3: TGTGCCAGCAGTTGGGGGCAGGATCAGCCCCAGCATTTT. The chain couples TRBV7-9 to TRBJ1-5, with a possible D match to TRBD1 (6 bases). CDR1 and CDR2 (germline): SEHNR, FQNEAQ (reference sequence). The V gene lost 6 bases and the J gene lost 5 bases, with 11 bases spanning the gap. CDR3 length: 13 amino acids.

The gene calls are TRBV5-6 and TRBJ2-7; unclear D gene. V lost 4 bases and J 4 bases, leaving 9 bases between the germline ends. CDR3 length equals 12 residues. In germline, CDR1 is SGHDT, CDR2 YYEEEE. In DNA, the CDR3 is TGTGCCAGCAGCCGCGCGCGTTACGAGCAGTACTTC. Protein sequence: CASSRARYEQYF. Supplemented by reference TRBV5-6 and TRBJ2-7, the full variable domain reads DAGVTQSPTHLIKTRGQQVTLRCSPKSGHDTVSWYQQALGQGPQFIFQYYEEEERQRGNFPDRFSGHQFPNYSSELNVNALLLGDSALYLCASSRARYEQYFGPGTRLTVT.

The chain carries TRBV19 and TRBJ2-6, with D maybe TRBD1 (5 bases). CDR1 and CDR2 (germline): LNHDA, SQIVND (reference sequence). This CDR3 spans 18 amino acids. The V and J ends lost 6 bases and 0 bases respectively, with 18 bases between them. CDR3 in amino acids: CASRTFGHLDSGANVLTF. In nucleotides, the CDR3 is TGTGCCAGTAGGACATTTGGACACCTAGACTCTGGGGCCAACGTCCTGACTTTC.

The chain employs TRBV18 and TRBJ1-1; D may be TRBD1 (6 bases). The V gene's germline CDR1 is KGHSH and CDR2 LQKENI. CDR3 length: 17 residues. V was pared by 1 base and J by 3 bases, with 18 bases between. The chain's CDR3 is CASSPRVSRGGDTEAFF. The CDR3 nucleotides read TGTGCCAGCTCACCACGAGTTAGTAGGGGGGGGGACACTGAAGCTTTCTTT.

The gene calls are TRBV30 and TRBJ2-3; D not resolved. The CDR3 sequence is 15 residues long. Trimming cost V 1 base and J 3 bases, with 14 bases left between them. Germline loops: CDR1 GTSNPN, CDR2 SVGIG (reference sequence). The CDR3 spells CAWSDPLAETDTQYF. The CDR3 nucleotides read TGTGCCTGGAGTGACCCTCTTGCGGAGACAGATACGCAGTATTTT.

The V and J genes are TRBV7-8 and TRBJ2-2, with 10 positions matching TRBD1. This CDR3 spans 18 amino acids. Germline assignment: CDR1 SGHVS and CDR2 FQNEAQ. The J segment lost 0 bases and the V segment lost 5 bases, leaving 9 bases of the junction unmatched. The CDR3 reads CASSPGWDRGSNTGELFF. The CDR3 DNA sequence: TGTGCCAGCAGCCCCGGCTGGGACAGGGGCTCGAACACCGGGGAGCTGTTTTTT.

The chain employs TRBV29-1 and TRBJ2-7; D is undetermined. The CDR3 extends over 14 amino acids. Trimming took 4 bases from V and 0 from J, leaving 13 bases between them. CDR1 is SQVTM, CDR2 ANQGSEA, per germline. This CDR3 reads CSVGLAKSSYEQYF. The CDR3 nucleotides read TGCAGCGTTGGTTTGGCGAAGAGCTCCTACGAGCAGTACTTC.

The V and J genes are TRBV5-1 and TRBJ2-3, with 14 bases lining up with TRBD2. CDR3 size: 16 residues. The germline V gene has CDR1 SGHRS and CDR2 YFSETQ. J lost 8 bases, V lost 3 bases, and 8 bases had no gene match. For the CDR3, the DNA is TGCGCCAGCAGCTCCACGACTAGCGGGAGGGACGCTACGCAGTATTTT. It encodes CASSSTTSGRDATQYF.

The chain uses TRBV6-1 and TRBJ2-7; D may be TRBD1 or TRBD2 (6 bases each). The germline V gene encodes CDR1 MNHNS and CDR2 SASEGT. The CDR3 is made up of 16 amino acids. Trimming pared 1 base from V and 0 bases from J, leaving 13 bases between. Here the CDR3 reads CASSEGWGASSYEQYF. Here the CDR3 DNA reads TGTGCCAGCAGTGAAGGTTGGGGGGCGAGCTCCTACGAGCAGTACTTC.

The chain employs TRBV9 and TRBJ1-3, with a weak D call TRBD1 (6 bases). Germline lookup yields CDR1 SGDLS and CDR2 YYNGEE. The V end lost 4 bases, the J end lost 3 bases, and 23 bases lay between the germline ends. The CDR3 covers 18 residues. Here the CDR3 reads CASSQQTGGTSGGNTIYF. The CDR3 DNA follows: TGTGCCAGCAGCCAGCAGACAGGAGGGACGAGTGGTGGAAACACCATATATTTT.

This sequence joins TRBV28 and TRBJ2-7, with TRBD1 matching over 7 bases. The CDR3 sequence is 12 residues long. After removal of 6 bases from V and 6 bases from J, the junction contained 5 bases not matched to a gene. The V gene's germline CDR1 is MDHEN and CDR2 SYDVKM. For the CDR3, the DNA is TGTGCCAGCAGATCACAGGGGTTCGAGCAGTACTTC. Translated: CASRSQGFEQYF.

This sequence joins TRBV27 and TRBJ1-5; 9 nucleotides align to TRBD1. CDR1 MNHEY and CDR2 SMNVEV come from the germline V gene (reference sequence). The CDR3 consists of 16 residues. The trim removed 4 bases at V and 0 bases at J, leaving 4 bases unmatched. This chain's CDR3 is CASSYGTGNSNQPQHF. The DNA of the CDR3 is TGTGCCAGCAGTTATGGGACAGGGAATAGCAATCAGCCCCAGCATTTT.